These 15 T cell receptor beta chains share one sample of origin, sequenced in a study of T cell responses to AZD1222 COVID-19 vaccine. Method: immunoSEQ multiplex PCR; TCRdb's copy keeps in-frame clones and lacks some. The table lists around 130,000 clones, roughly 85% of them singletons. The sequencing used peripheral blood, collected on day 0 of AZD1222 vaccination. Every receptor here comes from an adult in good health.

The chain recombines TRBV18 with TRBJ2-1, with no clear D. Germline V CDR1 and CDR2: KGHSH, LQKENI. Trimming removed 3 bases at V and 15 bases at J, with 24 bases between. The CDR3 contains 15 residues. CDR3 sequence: CASSPSRSSSGIWFF. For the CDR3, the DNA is TGTGCCAGCTCACCGTCTAGGTCTTCTTCAGGCATATGGTTCTTC.

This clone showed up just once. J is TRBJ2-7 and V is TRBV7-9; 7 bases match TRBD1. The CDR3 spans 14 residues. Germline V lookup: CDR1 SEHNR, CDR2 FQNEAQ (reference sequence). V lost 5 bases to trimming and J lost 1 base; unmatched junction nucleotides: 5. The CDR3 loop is CASSRQGDSYEQYF. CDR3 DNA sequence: TGTGCCAGCAGCCGACAGGGCGATTCCTACGAGCAGTACTTC.

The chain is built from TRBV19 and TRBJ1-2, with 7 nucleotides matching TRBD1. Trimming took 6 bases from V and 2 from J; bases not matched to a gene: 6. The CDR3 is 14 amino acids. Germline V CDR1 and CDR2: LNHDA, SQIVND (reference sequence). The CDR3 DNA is TGTGCCAGTAGCTATAAACAGGGGAACTATGGCTACACCTTC. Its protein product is CASSYKQGNYGYTF.

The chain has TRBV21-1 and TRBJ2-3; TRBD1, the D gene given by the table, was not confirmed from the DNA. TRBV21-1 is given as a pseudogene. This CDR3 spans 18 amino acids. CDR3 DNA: TGTGCCAGCAGCATTCGGACAGGGCTAGCCTTTCGCACAGATACGCAGTATTTT. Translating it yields CASSIRTGLAFRTDTQYF.

The CDR3 is CASSLRWQQYF. The CDR3 nucleotides read TGTGCCAGCAGCCTGCGGTGGCAGCAGTACTTC. The chain has TRBV7-8 and TRBJ2-7; D is undetermined. Trimming cost V 5 bases and J 8 bases, with 10 bases left between them. CDR3 length: 11 amino acids. Germline V CDR1 and CDR2: SGHVS, FQNEAQ. Full variable domain (missing parts from reference TRBV7-8 and TRBJ2-7): GAGVSQSPRYKVAKRGQDVALRCDPISGHVSLFWYQQALGQGPEFLTYFQNEAQLDKSGLPSDRFFAERPEGSVSTLKIQRTQQEDSAVYLCASSLRWQQYFGPGTRLTVT.

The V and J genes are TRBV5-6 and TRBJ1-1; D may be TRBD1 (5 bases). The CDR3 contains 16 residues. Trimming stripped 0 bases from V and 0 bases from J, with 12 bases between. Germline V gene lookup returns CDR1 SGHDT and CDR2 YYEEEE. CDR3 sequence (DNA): TGTGCCAGCAGCTTGGGGATGGGACGGATGAACACTGAAGCTTTCTTT. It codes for CASSLGMGRMNTEAFF. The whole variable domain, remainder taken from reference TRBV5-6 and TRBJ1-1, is DAGVTQSPTHLIKTRGQQVTLRCSPKSGHDTVSWYQQALGQGPQFIFQYYEEEERQRGNFPDRFSGHQFPNYSSELNVNALLLGDSALYLCASSLGMGRMNTEAFFGQGTRLTVV.

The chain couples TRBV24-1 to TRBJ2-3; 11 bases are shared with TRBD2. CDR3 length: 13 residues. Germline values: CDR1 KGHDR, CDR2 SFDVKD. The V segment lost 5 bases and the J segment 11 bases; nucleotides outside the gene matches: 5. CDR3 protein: CATSVLAGERQYF. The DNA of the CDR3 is TGTGCCACCAGTGTACTAGCGGGAGAGAGGCAGTATTTT.

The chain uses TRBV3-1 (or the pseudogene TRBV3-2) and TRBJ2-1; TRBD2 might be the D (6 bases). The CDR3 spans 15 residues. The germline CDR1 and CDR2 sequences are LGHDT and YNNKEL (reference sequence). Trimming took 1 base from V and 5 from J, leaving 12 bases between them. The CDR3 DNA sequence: TGTGCCAGCAGCCAAGTTGGGGACTTCAACAATGAGCAGTTCTTC. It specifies CASSQVGDFNNEQFF.

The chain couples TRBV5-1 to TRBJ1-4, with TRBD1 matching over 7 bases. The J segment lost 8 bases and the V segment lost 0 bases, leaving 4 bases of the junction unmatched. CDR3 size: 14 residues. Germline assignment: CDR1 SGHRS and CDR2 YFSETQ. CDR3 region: CASSLVGGREKLFF. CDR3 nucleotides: TGCGCCAGCAGCTTGGTAGGGGGCCGAGAAAAACTGTTTTTT.

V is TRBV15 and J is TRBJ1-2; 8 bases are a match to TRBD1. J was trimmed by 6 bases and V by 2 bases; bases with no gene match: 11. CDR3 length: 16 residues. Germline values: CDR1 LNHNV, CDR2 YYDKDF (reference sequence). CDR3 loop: CATSRIYPGTGNGYTF. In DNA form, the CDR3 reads TGTGCCACCAGCAGAATATATCCAGGGACAGGCAATGGCTACACCTTC.

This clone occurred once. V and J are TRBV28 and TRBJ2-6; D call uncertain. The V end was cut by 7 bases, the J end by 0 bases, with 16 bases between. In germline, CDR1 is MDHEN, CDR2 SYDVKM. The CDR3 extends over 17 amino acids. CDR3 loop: CASTSSQRRSGANVLTF. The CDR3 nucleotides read TGTGCCAGCACCTCTTCGCAAAGGCGCTCTGGGGCCAACGTCCTGACTTTC. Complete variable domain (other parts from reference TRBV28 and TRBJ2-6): DVKVTQSSRYLVKRTGEKVFLECVQDMDHENMFWYRQDPGLGLRLIYFSYDVKMKEKGDIPEGYSVSREKKERFSLILESASTNQTSMYLCASTSSQRRSGANVLTFGAGSRLTVL.

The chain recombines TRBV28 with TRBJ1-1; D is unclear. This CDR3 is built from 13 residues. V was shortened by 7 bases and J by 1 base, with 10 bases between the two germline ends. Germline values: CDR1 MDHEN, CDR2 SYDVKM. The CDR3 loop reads CASISGGNTEAFF. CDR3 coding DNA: TGTGCCAGCATTTCGGGCGGGAACACTGAAGCTTTCTTT.

The CDR3 DNA reads as TGTGCCAGCAGCCCCCAGGGGGCAGGGAACAATCAGCCCCAGCATTTT. Residues: CASSPQGAGNNQPQHF. The chain combines TRBV7-9 with TRBJ1-5; 8 positions match TRBD1. This CDR3 has 16 residues. The J segment lost 3 bases and the V segment lost 5 bases, leaving 9 bases of the junction unmatched. CDR1 and CDR2 from the germline V gene are SEHNR and FQNEAQ (reference sequence).

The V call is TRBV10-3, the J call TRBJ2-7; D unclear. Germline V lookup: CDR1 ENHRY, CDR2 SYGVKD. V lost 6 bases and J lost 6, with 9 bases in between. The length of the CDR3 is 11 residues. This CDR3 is CAISLEGEQYF. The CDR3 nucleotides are TGTGCCATCAGCCTCGAAGGCGAGCAGTACTTC.

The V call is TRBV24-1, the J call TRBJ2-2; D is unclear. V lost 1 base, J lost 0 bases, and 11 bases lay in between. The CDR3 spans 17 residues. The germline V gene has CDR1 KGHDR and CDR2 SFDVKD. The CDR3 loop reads CATSDFRPEANTGELFF. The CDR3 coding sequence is TGTGCCACCAGTGATTTCCGTCCCGAGGCGAACACCGGGGAGCTGTTTTTT.